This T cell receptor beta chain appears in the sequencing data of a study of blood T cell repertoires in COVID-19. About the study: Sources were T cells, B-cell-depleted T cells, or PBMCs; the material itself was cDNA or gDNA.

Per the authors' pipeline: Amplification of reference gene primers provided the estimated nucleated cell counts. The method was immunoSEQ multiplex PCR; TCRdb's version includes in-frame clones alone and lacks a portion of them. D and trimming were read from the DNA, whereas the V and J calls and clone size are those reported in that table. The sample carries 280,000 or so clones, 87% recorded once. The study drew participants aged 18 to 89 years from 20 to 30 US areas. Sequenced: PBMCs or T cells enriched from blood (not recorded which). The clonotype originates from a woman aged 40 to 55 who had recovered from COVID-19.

The CDR3 reads CASSRGTSGSGEQYF. DNA for the CDR3: TGTGCCAGCAGCCGAGGGACTAGCGGGTCTGGAGAGCAGTACTTC. The genes are TRBV6-5 and TRBJ2-7; 12 bases fit TRBD2. CDR3 length: 15 residues. Germline V lookup: CDR1 MNHEY, CDR2 SVGAGI. J was trimmed by 7 bases and V by 6 bases; bases with no gene match: 10.